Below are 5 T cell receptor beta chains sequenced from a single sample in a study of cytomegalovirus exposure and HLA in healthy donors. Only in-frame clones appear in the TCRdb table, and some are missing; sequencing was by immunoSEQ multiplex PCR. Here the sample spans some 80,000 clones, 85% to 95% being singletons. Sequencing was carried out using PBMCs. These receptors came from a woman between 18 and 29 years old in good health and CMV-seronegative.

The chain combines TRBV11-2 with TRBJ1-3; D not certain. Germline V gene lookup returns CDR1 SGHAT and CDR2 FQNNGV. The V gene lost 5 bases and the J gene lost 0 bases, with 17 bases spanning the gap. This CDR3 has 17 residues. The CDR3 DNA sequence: TGTGCCAGCAGCCCGAGATCCGGGCGGGCCTCTGGAAACACCATATATTTT. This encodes CASSPRSGRASGNTIYF. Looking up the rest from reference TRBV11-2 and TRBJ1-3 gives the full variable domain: EAGVAQSPRYKIIEKRQSVAFWCNPISGHATLYWYQQILGQGPKLLIQFQNNGVVDDSQLPKDRFSAERLKGVDSTLKIQPAKLEDSAVYLCASSPRSGRASGNTIYFGEGSWLTVV.

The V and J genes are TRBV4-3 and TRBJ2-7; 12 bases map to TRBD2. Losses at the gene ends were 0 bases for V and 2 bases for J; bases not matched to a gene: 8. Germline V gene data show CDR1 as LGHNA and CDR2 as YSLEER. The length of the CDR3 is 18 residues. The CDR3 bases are TGCGCCAGCAGCCAAGAGAAAGGACTAGCGGGGCCTACCTACGAGCAGTACTTC. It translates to CASSQEKGLAGPTYEQYF.

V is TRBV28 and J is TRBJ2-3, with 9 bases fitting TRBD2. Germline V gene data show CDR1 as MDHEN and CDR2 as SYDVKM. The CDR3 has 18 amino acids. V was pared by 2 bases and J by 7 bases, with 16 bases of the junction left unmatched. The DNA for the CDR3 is TGTGCCAGCAGTTTACCCGGGGTAGCGGGAGCACCCCATTATACGCAGTATTTT. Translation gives CASSLPGVAGAPHYTQYF.

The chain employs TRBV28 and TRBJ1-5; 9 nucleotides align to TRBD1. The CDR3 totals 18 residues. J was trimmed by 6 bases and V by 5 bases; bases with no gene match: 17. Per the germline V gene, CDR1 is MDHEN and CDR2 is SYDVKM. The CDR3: CASSQGATGGVFSQPQHF. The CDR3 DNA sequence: TGTGCCAGCAGTCAAGGGGCTACAGGGGGCGTATTCAGTCAGCCCCAGCATTTT.

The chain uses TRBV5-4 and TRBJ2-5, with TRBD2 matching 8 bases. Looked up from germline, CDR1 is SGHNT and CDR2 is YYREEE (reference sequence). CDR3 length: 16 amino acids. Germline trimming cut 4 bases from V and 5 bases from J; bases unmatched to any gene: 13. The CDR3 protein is CASSPRTGREEETQYF. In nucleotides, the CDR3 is TGTGCCAGCAGCCCTCGAACGGGGCGGGAGGAGGAGACCCAGTACTTC.